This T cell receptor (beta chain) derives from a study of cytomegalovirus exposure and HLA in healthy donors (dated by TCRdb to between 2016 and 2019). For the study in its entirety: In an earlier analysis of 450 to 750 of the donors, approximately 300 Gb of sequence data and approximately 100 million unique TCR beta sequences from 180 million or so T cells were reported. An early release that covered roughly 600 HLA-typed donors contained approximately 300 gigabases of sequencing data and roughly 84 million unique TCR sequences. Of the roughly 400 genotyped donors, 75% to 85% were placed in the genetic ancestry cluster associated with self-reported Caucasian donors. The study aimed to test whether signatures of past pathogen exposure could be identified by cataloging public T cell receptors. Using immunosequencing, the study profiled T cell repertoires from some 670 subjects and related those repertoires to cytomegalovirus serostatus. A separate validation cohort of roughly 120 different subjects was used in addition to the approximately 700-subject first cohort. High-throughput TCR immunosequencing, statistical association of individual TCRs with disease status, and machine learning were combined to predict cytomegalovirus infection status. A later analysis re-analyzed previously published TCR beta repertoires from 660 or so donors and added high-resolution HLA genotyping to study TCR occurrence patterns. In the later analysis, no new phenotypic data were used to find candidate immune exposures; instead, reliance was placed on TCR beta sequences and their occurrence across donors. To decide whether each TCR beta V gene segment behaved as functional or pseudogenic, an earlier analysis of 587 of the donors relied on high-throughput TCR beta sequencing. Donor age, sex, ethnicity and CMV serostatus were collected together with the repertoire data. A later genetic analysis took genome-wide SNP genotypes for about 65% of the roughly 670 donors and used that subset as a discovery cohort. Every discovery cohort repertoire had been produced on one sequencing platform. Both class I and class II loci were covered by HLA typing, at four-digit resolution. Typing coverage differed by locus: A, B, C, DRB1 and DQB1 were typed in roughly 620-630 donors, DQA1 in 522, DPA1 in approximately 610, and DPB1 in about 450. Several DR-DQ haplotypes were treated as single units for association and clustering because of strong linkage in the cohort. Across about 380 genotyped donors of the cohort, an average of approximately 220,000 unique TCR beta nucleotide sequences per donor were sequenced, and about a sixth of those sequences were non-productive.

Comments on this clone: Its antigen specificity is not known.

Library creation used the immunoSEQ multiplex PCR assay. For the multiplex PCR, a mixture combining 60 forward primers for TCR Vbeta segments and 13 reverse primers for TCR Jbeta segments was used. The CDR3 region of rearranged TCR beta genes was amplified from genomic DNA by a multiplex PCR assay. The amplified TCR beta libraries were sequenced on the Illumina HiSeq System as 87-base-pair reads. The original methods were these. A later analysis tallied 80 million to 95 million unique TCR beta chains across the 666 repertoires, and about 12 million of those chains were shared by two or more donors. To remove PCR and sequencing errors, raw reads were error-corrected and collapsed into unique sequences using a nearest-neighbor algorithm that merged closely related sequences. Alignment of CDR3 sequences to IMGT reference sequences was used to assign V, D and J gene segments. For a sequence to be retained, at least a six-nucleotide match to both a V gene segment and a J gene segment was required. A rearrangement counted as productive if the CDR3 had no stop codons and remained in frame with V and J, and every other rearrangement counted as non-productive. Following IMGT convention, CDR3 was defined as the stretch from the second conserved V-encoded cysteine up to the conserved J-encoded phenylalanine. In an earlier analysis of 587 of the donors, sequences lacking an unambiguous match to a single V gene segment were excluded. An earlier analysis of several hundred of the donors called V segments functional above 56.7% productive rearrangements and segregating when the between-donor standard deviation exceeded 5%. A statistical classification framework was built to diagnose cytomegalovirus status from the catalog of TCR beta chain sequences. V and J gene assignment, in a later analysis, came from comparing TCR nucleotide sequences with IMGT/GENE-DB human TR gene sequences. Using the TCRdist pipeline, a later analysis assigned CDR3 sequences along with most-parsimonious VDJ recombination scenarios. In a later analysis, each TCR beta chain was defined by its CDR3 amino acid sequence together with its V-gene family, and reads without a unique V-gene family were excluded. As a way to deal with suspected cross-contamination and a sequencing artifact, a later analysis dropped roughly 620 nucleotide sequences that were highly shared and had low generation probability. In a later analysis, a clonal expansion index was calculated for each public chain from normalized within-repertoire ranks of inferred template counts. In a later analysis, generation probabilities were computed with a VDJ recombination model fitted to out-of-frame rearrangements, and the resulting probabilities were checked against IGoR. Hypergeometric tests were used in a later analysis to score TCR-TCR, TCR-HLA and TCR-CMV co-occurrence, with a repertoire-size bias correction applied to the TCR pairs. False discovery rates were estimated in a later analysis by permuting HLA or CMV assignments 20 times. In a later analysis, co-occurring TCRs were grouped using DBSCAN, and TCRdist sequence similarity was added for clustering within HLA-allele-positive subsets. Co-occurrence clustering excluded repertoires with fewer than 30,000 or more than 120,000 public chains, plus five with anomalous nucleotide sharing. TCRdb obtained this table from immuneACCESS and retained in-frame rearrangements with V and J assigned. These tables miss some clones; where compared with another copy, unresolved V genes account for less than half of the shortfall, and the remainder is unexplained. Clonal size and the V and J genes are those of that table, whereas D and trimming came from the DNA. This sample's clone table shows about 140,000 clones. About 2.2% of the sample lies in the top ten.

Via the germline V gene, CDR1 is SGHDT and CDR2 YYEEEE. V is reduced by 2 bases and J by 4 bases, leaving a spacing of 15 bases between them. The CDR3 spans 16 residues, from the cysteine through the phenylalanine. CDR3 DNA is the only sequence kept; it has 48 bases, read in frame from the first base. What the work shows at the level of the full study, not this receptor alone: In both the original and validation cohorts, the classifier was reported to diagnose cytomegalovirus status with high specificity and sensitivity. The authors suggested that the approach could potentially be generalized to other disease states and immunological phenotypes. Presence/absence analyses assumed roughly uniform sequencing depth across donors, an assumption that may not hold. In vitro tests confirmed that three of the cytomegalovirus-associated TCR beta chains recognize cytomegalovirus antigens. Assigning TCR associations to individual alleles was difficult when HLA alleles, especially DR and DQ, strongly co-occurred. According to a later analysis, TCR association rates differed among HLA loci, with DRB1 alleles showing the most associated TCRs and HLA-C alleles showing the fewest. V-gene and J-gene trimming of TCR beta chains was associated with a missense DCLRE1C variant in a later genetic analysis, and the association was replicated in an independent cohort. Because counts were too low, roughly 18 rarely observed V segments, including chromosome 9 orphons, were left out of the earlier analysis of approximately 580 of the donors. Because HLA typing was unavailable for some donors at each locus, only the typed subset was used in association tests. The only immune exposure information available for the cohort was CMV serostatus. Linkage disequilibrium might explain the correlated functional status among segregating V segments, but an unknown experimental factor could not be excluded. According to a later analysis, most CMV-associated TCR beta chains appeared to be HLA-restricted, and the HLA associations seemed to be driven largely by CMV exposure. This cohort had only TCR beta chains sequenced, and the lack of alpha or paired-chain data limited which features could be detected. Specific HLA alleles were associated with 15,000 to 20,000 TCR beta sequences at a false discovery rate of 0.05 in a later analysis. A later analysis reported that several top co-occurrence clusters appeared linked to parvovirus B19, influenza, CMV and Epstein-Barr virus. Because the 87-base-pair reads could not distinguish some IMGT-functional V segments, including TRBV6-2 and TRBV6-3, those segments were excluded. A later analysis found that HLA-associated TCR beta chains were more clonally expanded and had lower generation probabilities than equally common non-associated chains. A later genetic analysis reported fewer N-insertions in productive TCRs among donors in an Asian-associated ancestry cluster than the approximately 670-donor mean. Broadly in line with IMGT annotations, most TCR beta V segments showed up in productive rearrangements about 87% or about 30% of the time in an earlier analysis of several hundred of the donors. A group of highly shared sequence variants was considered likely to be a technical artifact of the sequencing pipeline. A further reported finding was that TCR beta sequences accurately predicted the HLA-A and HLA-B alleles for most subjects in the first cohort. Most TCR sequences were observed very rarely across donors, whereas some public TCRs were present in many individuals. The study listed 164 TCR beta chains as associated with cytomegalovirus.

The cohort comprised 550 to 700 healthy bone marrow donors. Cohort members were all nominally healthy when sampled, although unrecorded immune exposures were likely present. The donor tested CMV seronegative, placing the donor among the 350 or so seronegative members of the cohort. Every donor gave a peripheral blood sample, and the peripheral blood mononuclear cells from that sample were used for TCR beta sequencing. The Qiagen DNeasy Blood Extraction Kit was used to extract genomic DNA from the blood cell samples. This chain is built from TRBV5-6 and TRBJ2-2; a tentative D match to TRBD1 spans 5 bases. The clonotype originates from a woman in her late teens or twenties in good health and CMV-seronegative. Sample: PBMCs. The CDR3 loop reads CASSFEGEDSTGELFF. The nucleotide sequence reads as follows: TGTGCCAGCAGCTTCGAAGGAGAAGACAGCACCGGGGAGCTGTTTTTT.